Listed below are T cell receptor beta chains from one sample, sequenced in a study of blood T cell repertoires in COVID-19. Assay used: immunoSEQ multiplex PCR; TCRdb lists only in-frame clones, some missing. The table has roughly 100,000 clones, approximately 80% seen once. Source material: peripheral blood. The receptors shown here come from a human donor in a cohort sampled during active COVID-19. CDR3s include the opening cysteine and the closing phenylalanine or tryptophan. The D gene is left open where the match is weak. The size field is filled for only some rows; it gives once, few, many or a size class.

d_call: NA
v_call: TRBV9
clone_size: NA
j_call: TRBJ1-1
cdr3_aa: CASSPGSVGGTEAFF
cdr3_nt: TGTGCCAGCAGCCCGGGGTCGGTGGGCGGCACTGAAGCTTTCTTT

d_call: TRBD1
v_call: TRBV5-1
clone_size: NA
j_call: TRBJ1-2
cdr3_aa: CASTPGGSYGYTF
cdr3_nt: TGCGCCAGCACCCCAGGGGGTAGCTATGGCTACACCTTC

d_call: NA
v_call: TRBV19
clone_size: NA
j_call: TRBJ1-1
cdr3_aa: CASSLQGLRNTEAFF
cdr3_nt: TGTGCCAGTAGTCTCCAGGGGTTACGGAACACTGAAGCTTTCTTT

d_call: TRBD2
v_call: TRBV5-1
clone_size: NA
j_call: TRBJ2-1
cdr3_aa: CASSLGAGESYNEQFF
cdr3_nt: TGCGCCAGCAGCTTAGGAGCGGGGGAGTCCTACAATGAGCAGTTCTTC

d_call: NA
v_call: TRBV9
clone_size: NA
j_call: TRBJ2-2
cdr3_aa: CASTFAGTMNTGELFF
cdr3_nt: TGTGCCAGCACCTTCGCCGGGACAATGAACACCGGGGAGCTGTTTTTT

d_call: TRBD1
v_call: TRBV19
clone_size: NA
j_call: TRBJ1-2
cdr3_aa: CASSADREGNYGYTF
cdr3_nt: TGTGCCAGTAGTGCGGACAGGGAGGGAAATTATGGCTACACCTTC

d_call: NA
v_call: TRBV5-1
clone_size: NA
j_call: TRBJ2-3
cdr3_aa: CASVPGGTWGYTQYF
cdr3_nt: TGCGCCAGCGTCCCCGGAGGGACTTGGGGCTATACGCAGTATTTT

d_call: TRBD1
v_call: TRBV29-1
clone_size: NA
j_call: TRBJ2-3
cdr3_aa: CSVGSGGRGDTQYF
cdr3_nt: TGCAGCGTTGGGTCAGGGGGACGAGGGGATACGCAGTATTTT

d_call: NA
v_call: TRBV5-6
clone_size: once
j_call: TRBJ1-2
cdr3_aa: CASSLDGREGGYTF
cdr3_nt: TGTGCCAGCAGCTTGGACGGCAGGGAAGGTGGCTACACCTTC

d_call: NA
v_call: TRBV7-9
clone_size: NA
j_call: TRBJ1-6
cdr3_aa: CASSLGQMNSPLHF
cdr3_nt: TGTGCCAGCAGCTTAGGGCAGATGAATTCACCCCTCCACTTT

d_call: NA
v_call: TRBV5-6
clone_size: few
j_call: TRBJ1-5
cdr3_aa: CASSLRGQRNLPQHF
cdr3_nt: TGTGCCAGCAGCTTGAGAGGACAGAGAAATTTGCCCCAGCATTTT

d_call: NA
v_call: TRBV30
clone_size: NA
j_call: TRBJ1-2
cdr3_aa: CAWSGYRVSVGYTF
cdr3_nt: TGTGCCTGGAGTGGGTACCGGGTGTCTGTTGGCTACACCTTC

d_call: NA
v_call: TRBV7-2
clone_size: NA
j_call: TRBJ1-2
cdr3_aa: CASSFPGGVGGYTF
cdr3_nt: TGTGCCAGCAGCTTCCCCGGGGGAGTTGGGGGCTACACCTTC

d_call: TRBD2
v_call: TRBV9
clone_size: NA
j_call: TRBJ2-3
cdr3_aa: CASSAELLGTSGGDTDTQYF
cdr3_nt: TGTGCCAGCAGCGCCGAGTTGCTAGGGACTAGCGGGGGGGACACAGATACGCAGTATTTT

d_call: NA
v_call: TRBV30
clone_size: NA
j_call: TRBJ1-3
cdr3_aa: CAWSPPTEENTIYF
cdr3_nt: TGTGCCTGGAGCCCCCCGACAGAGGAAAACACCATATATTTT

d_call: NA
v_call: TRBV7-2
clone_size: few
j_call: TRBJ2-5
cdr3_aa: CASSFQQGRVETQYF
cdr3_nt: TGTGCCAGCAGCTTCCAACAGGGCAGGGTTGAGACCCAGTACTTC

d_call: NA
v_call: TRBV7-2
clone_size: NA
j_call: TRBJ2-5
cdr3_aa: CASSLAGSKETQYF
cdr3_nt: TGTGCCAGCAGCTTAGCTGGTAGCAAGGAGACCCAGTACTTC

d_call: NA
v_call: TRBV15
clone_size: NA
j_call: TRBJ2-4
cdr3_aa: CATSTGGAYIQYF
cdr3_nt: TGTGCCACTTCCACTGGTGGGGCGTACATTCAGTACTTC

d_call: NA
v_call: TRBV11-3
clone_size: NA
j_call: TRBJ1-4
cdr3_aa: CASSLQGLGEKLFF
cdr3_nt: TGTGCCAGCAGCTTACAGGGGTTGGGTGAAAAACTGTTTTTT

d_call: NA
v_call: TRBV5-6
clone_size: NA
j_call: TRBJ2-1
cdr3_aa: CASSLPDSGYEQFF
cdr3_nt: TGTGCCAGCAGCTTGCCGGACAGTGGGTATGAGCAGTTCTTC

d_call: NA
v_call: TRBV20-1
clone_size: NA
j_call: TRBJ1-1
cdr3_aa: CSAISDTEAFF
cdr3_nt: TGCAGTGCTATATCGGACACTGAAGCTTTCTTT

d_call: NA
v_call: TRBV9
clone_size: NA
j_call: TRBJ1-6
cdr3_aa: CASSVMDSRSPLHF
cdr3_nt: TGTGCCAGCAGCGTAATGGACAGTCGATCACCCCTCCACTTT

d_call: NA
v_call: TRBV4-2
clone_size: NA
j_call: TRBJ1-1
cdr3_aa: CASSQVMNTEAFF
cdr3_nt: TGTGCCAGCAGCCAAGTTATGAACACTGAAGCTTTCTTT

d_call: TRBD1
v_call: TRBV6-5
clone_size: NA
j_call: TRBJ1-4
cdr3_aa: CASWTGNEKLFF
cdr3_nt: TGTGCCAGCTGGACAGGGAATGAAAAACTGTTTTTT

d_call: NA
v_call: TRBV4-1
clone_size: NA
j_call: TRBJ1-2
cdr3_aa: CASSQEWGVLAYGYTF
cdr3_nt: TGCGCCAGCAGCCAAGAGTGGGGGGTGTTGGCCTATGGCTACACCTTC

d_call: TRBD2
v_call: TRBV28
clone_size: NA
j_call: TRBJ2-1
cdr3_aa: CASKTGGGNEQFF
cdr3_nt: TGTGCCAGCAAAACGGGGGGTGGGAATGAGCAGTTCTTC

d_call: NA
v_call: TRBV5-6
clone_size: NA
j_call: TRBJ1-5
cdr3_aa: CASSRHLLSNQPQHF
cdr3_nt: TGTGCCAGCAGCCGTCACCTACTTAGCAATCAGCCCCAGCATTTT

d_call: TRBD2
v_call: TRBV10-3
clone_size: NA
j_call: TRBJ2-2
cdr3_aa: CAISETSGGAGTGELFF
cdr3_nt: TGTGCCATCAGTGAGACTAGCGGGGGGGCCGGTACCGGGGAGCTGTTTTTT

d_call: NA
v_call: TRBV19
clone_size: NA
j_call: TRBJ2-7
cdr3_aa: CASRKVGGSYEQYF
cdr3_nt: TGTGCCAGTAGGAAGGTGGGGGGATCCTACGAGCAGTACTTC

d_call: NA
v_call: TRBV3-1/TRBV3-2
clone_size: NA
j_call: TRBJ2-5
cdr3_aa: CASSQERGPMGTQYF
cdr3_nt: TGTGCCAGCAGCCAAGAGCGGGGCCCCATGGGGACCCAGTACTTC

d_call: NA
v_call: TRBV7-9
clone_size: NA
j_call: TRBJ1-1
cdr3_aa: CASSLNGEQNTEAFF
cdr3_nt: TGTGCCAGCAGCTTAAATGGTGAGCAGAACACTGAAGCTTTCTTT

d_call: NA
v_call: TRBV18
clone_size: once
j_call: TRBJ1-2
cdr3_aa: CASSPGRTNYGYTF
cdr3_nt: TGTGCCAGCTCACCCGGCAGGACTAACTATGGCTACACCTTC

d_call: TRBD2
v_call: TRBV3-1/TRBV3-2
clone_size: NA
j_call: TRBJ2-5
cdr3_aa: CASSQIMGTSGSKTQYF
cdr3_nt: TGTGCCAGCAGCCAGATCATGGGGACTAGCGGGAGTAAGACCCAGTACTTC

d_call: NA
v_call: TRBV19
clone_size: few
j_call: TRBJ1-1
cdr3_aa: CASSILQGNTEAFF
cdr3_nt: TGTGCCAGTAGTATTCTACAGGGAAACACTGAAGCTTTCTTT

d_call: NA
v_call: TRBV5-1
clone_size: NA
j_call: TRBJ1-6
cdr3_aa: CASSLQGSSYNSPLHF
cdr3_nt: TGCGCCAGCAGCTTGCAGGGGAGCTCCTATAATTCACCCCTCCACTTT

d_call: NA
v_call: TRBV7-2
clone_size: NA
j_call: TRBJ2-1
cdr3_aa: CASSLVGTRSYNEQFF
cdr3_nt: TGTGCCAGCAGCTTAGTAGGGACTCGCTCCTACAATGAGCAGTTCTTC

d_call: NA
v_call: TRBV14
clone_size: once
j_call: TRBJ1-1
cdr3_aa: CASSQTRDTEAFF
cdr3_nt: TGTGCCAGCAGCCAGACTCGGGACACTGAAGCTTTCTTT

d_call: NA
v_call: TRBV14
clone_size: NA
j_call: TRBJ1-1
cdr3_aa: CASSQDIRAGTEAFF
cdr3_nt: TGTGCCAGCAGCCAAGATATCCGAGCAGGCACTGAAGCTTTCTTT

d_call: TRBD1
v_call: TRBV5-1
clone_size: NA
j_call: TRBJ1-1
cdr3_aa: CASSLQGDTEAFF
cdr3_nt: TGCGCCAGCAGCTTGCAGGGGGACACTGAAGCTTTCTTT

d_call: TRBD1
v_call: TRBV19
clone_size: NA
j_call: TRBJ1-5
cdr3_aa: CASSGQGPQPQHF
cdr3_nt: TGTGCCAGTAGCGGACAGGGTCCGCAGCCCCAGCATTTT